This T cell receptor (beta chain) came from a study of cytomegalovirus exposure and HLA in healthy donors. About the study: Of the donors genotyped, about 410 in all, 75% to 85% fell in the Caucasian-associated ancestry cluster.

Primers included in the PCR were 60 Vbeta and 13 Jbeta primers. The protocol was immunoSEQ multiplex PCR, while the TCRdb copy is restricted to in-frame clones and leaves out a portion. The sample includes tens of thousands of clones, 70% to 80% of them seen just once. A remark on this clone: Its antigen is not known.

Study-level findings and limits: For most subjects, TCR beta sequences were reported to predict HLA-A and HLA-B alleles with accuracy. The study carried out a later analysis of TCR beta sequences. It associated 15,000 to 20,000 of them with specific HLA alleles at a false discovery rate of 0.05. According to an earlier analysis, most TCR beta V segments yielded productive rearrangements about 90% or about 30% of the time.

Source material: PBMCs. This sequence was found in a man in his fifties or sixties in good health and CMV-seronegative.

The DNA of the CDR3 is TGCAGCGTGCCTCAGGGGGCGCCCGGGGAGCTGTTTTTT. It is translated as CSVPQGAPGELFF. The chain links TRBV29-1 to TRBJ2-2; 8 bases are a match to TRBD1. The CDR3 loop spans 13 amino acids. Looked up from germline, CDR1 is SQVTM and CDR2 is ANQGSEA. V lost 6 bases and J lost 6; bases outside the gene matches: 6.